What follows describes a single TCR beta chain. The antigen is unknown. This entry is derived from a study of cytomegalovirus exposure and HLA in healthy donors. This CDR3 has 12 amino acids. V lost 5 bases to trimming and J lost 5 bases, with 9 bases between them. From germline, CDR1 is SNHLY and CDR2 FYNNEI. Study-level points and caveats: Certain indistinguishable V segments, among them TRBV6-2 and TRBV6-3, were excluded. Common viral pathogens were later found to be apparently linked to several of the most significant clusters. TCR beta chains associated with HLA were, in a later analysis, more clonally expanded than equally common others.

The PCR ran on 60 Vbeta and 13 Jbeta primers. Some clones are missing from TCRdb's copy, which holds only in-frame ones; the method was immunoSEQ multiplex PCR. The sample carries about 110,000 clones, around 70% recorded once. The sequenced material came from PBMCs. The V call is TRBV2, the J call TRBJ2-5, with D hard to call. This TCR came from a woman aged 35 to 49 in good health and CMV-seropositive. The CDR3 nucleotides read TGTGCCAGCAGTATAGCAGAGGAGACCCAGTACTTC. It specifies CASSIAEETQYF.